This T cell receptor beta chain appears in the sequencing data of a study of human T cells and chemical hapten exposure. Stated time point: patch test 2, 6 weeks after DPC sensitization. Treatment noted: therapeutic diphenylcyclopropenone sensitization with weekly scalp DPC. TCRdb redid the calling of the RACE reads with MiXCR, one entry per CDR3 protein. The sample lists some 150,000 distinct CDR3 sequences, 10% to 15% occurring once. This CDR3 contains 15 residues. Germline CDR1 reads WSHSY; CDR2 reads SAAADI. Unmatched junction bases numbered 13, after V lost 5 bases and J lost 6 bases. This clonotype was observed a few times.

The TCR sequence derives from a woman aged 50 to 60 with alopecia areata. Some clones in this sample may be carry-over from other donors' samples. The source material was whole blood, sampled in connection with sensitization to the hapten diphenylcyclopropenone (DPC). The chain employs TRBV10-2 and TRBJ2-7; 7 positions match TRBD2. CDR3 coding DNA: TGCGCCAGCAGTAACCCGACGCGGACTAGTTTCGAGCAGTACTTC. It encodes CASSNPTRTSFEQYF.